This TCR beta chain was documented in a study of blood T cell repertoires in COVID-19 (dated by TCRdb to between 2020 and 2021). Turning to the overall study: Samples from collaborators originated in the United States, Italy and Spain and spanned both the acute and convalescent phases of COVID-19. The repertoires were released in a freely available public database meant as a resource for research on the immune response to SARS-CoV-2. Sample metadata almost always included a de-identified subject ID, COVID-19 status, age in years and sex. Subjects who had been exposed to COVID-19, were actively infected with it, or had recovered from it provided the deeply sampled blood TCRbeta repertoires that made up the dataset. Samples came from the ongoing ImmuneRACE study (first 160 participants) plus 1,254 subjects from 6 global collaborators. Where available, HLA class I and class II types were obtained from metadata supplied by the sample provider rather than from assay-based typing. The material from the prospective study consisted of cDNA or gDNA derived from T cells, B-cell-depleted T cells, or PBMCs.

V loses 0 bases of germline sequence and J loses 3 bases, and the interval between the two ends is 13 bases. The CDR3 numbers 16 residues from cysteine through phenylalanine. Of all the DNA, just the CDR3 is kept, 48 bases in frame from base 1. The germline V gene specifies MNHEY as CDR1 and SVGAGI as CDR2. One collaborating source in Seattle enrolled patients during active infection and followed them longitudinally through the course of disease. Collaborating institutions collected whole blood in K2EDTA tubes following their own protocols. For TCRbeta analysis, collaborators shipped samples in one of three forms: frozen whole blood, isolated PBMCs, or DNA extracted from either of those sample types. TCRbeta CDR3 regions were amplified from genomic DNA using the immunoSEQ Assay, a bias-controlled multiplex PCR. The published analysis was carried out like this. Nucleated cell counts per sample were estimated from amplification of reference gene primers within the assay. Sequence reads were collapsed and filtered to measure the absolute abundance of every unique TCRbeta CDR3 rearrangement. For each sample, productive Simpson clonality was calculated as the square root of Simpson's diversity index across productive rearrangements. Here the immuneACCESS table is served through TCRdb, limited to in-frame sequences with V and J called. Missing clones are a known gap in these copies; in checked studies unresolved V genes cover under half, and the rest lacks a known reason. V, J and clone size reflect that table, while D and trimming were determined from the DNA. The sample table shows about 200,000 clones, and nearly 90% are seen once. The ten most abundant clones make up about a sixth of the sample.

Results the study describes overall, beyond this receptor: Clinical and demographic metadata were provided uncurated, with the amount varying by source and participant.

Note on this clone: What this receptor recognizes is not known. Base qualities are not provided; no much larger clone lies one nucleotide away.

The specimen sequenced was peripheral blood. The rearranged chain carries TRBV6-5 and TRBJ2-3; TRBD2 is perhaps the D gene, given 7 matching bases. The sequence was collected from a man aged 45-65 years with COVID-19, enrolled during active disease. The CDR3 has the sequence CASSYSGGAGTDTQYF. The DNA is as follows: TGTGCCAGCAGTTACTCAGGGGGAGCGGGGACAGATACGCAGTATTTT.